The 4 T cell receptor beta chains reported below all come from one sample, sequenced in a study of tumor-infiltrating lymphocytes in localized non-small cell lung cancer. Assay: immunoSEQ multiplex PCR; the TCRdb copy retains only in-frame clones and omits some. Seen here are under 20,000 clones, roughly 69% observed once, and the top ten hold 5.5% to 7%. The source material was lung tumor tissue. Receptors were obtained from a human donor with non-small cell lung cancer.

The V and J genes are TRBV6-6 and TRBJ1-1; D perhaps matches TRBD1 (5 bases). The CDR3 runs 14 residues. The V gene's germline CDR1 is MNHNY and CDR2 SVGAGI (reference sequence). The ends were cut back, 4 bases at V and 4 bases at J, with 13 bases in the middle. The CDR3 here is CASSFDSLATEAFF. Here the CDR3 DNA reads TGTGCCAGCAGTTTCGACAGTTTGGCCACTGAAGCTTTCTTT.

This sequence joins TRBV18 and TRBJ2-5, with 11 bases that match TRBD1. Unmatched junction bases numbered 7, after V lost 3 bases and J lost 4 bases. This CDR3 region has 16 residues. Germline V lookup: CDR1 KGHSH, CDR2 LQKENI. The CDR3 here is CASSPRPGTGGETQYF. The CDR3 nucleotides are TGTGCCAGCTCACCTCGTCCCGGGACAGGGGGAGAGACCCAGTACTTC.

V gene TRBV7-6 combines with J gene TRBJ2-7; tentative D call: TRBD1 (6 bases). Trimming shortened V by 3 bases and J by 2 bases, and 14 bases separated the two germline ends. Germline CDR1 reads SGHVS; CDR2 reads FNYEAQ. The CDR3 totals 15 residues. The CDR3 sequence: CASSLEEPGAYEQYF. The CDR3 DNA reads TGTGCCAGCAGCTTGGAGGAGCCAGGGGCCTACGAGCAGTACTTC.

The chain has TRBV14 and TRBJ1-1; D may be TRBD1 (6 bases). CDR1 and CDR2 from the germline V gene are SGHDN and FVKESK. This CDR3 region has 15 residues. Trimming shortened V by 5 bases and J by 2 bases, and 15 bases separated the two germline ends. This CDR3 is CASSLSAGVNTEAFF. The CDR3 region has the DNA TGTGCCAGCAGCTTATCTGCAGGGGTCAACACTGAAGCTTTCTTT.